A selection of T cell receptor beta chains follows, all from one sample in a study of control samples from healthy donors and cancer patients. Profiling relied on immunoSEQ multiplex PCR, and the TCRdb table lists in-frame clones only, not all of them. The sample yields 100,000 to 150,000 clones, 70% to 90% seen once. The material sequenced was blood. The origin of the receptors is a man over 45 in good health. Both conserved end residues are part of each CDR3. A D gene is named only where the DNA matches it firmly. Size is omitted from some rows. Given values are once, few, many or a class for expanded clones.

>14|TRBJ1-3|TRBV6-5|NA|NA
TGTGCCAGCAGTTACTCACCATTGGGGCACACCATATATTTT
CASSYSPLGHTIYF
>13|TRBJ2-5|TRBV9|NA|NA
TGTGCCAGCAGCGCCCCTGGGGGGGAGACCCAGTACTTC
CASSAPGGETQYF
>13|TRBJ2-6|TRBV5-1|TRBD2|NA
TGCGCCAGCGGGGGGGCTGGGGCCAACGTCCTGACTTTC
CASGGAGANVLTF
>14|TRBJ2-2|TRBV2|TRBD1|NA
TGTGCCAGCAGTCTTCTGGGACAGACGGGGGAGCTGTTTTTT
CASSLLGQTGELFF
>14|TRBJ2-7|TRBV30|NA|once
TGTGCCTGGAGTGTTCAAGGACTGTACTACGAGCAGTACTTC
CAWSVQGLYYEQYF
>17|TRBJ1-6|TRBV11-2|TRBD1|NA
TGTGCCAGCAGCTCAAGGACAGGGGTCTCCTATAATTCACCCCTCCACTTT
CASSSRTGVSYNSPLHF
>14|TRBJ1-4|TRBV5-1|NA|NA
TGCGCCAGCAGCTTATACACCGGCGGTGAAAAACTGTTTTTT
CASSLYTGGEKLFF
>15|TRBJ1-2|TRBV19|NA|NA
TGTGCCAGTAGGCCAGGTACGGGGGTATACTATGGCTACACCTTC
CASRPGTGVYYGYTF
>14|TRBJ1-2|TRBV29-1|TRBD1|NA
TGCAGCGTGGACAGTGACAGGGGGGTCTATGGCTACACCTTC
CSVDSDRGVYGYTF
>15|TRBJ2-5|TRBV7-2|TRBD2|few
TGTGCCAGCATCCCAAATGGGGGACTAGCAGAGACCCAGTACTTC
CASIPNGGLAETQYF
>14|TRBJ1-2|TRBV6-1|TRBD1|NA
TGTGCCAGCAGTGATGACAGGGGGGACTATGGCTACACCTTC
CASSDDRGDYGYTF
>14|TRBJ1-2|TRBV28|TRBD1|NA
TGTGCCAGCAGCCCCTGGGACAGGAGCTATGGCTACACCTTC
CASSPWDRSYGYTF
>14|TRBJ1-1|TRBV7-9|NA|NA
TGTGCCAGCAGCTTAGATTTAAGTTTTCCTGAAGCTTTCTTT
CASSLDLSFPEAFF
>14|TRBJ2-7|TRBV7-9|NA|NA
TGTGCCAGCAGCCCCCCCCGGGGCGCGAGCGAGCAGTACTTC
CASSPPRGASEQYF
>15|TRBJ1-1|TRBV7-2|TRBD1|NA
TGTGCCAGCAGCTTCCGGGGACAGATGAACACTGAAGCTTTCTTT
CASSFRGQMNTEAFF
>17|TRBJ1-2|TRBV6-4|NA|NA
TGTGCCAGCAGTGACTCTGGGGGTGGAGTATTAAACTATGGCTACACCTTC
CASSDSGGGVLNYGYTF
>12|TRBJ2-1|TRBV28|NA|NA
TGTGCCAGCAGTTTGGGCCACAATGAGCAGTTCTTC
CASSLGHNEQFF
>15|TRBJ1-3|TRBV6-5|NA|NA
TGTGCCAGCAGCGTCGGGACGGCGACTGGAAACACCATATATTTT
CASSVGTATGNTIYF
>13|TRBJ1-2|TRBV5-5|TRBD1|NA
TGTGCCAGCAGCTCGGGACAGATTTATGGCTACACCTTC
CASSSGQIYGYTF
>11|TRBJ1-2|TRBV2|NA|NA
TGTGCCAGCAATCGACAGGATGGCTACACCTTC
CASNRQDGYTF
>13|TRBJ2-5|TRBV5-1|NA|NA
TGCGCCAGCAGCTTTTGGATCCAAGAGACCCAGTACTTC
CASSFWIQETQYF
>15|TRBJ2-7|TRBV5-1|TRBD1|NA
TGCGCCAGCAGACTTGGGACAGGGGTCTCCTACGAGCAGTACTTC
CASRLGTGVSYEQYF
>15|TRBJ2-1|TRBV5-3|NA|NA
TGTGCCAGAAGGCGGCACCGGGACTCCGACAATGAGCAGTTCTTC
CARRRHRDSDNEQFF
>13|TRBJ2-1|TRBV13|NA|NA
TGTGCCAGCAGCTTAATAGATGGGCATGAGCAGTTCTTC
CASSLIDGHEQFF
>17|TRBJ2-1|TRBV19|NA|NA
TGTGCCAGTAGTATTGGGAGGGGGAAGTTTACGGACAATGAGCAGTTCTTC
CASSIGRGKFTDNEQFF
>15|TRBJ2-7|TRBV6-1|NA|NA
TGTGCCAGCAGTGAAGCTCCGGGGGGCAACCACGAGCAGTACTTC
CASSEAPGGNHEQYF
>13|TRBJ1-6|TRBV28|NA|NA
TGTGCCAGCAGTTATGGGGGGGGTTCACCCCTCCACTTT
CASSYGGGSPLHF
>14|TRBJ1-1|TRBV7-3|NA|NA
TGTGCCAGCAGCAAGGGGGTAGGGGACACTGAAGCTTTCTTT
CASSKGVGDTEAFF